Presented here are 29 T cell receptor beta chains from one specimen sequenced in a study of shared clonotypes between healthy human individuals. TCRdb's table, derived via immunoSEQ multiplex PCR, lists solely in-frame clones and lacks some. The sample shows about 1.4 million clones, approximately 97% of them seen only once. Sequenced: naive CD4+ T cells sorted from blood. Subset in this sample: CD45RA+ positively selected. The receptor source for this set is a man aged 25 to 40 in good health.

The V call is TRBV30, the J call TRBJ2-7, with a tentative D call TRBD1 (6 bases). Looked up from germline, CDR1 is GTSNPN and CDR2 is SVGIG (reference sequence). This CDR3 is 13 amino acids long. V lost 1 base and J lost 5, with 12 bases in between. Written as DNA, the CDR3 is TGTGCCTGGAGTGGTGGGGGCAAGCACGAGCAGTACTTC. It specifies CAWSGGGKHEQYF.

In the case of this clone: Other DNA sequences from this sample encode an identical CDR3 as well. The rearrangement uses TRBV5-1 and TRBJ2-7; D is unclear. Germline V gives CDR1 SGHRS, CDR2 YFSETQ. The CDR3 is 11 residues long. Deletions cut 1 base from V and 7 bases from J, with 6 bases between. The CDR3 spells CASSLLGEQYF. The CDR3 DNA follows: TGCGCCAGCAGCTTGTTAGGGGAGCAGTACTTC.

This clone was counted once. This chain joins TRBV5-1 and TRBJ2-3; 8 bases line up with TRBD2. The ends lost 2 bases at V and 8 bases at J; junction bases unmatched: 10. CDR3 length: 15 residues. Germline values: CDR1 SGHRS, CDR2 YFSETQ. CDR3 nucleotides: TGCGCCAGCAGCTTTCAGCGGGGGACGCAGGGTACGCAGTATTTT. Residues: CASSFQRGTQGTQYF.

This clone has a single count. The CDR3 DNA follows: TGCAGCGGGCGACTAGCGGATTACGAGCAGTACTTC. Residues: CSGRLADYEQYF. The J gene is TRBJ2-7, the V gene TRBV29-1; 9 positions agree with TRBD2. From germline, CDR1 is SQVTM and CDR2 ANQGSEA. CDR3 length equals 12 residues. V lost 7 bases to trimming and J lost 4 bases; unmatched junction nucleotides: 5.

The chain carries TRBV7-2 and TRBJ1-1, with D possibly TRBD1 on 5 matching bases. The germline CDR1 and CDR2 sequences are SGHTA and FQGNSA. V was trimmed by 6 bases and J by 6 bases, leaving 14 bases between them. The CDR3 runs 13 residues. The CDR3 is CASRPGGSPEAFF. The CDR3 region has the DNA TGTGCCAGCAGACCGGGGGGATCCCCTGAAGCTTTCTTT.

The chain is built from TRBV4-3 and TRBJ2-1; D unclear. Germline lookup yields CDR1 LGHNA and CDR2 YSLEER. This CDR3 has 16 residues. Trimming stripped 1 base from V and 3 bases from J, with 13 bases between. The CDR3 spells CASSQASATLYNEQFF. CDR3 in DNA: TGCGCCAGCAGCCAAGCCTCCGCGACTCTCTACAATGAGCAGTTCTTC.

As regards this clone: Other DNA variants within this sample encode the same CDR3. The chain links TRBV9 to TRBJ2-2, with a weak D call TRBD2 (5 bases). The germline CDR1 and CDR2 sequences are SGDLS and YYNGEE. V lost 0 bases and J 0 bases, leaving 6 bases between the germline ends. This CDR3 has 15 amino acids. Here the CDR3 DNA reads TGTGCCAGCAGCGTAGTCGGGACGAACACCGGGGAGCTGTTTTTT. Translation gives CASSVVGTNTGELFF.

The chain has TRBV5-1 and TRBJ1-2; 11 bases match TRBD1. J lost 8 bases, V lost 1 base, and 13 bases had no gene match. The germline gives CDR1 SGHRS, CDR2 YFSETQ. This CDR3 is built from 17 residues. The CDR3 reads CASSLIGQGALGEGYTF. Here the CDR3 DNA reads TGCGCCAGCAGCTTGATTGGACAGGGGGCGCTTGGGGAAGGCTACACCTTC.

In its sample, this clone was seen once. The DNA of the CDR3 is TGCGCCAGCAGCTTAAGGGACAGTGGAAACTATGGCTACACCTTC. This sequence encodes CASSLRDSGNYGYTF. The V gene is TRBV5-1, the J gene TRBJ1-2; TRBD1 agrees at 7 bases. The CDR3 contains 15 residues. Germline CDR1 and CDR2: SGHRS and YFSETQ. V lost 2 bases and J lost 2; bases outside the gene matches: 6.

On this clone: A junction end diverges from the germline sequence, so it may reflect a read error. The rearrangement uses TRBV6-6 and TRBJ2-3; maybe TRBD2 (6 bases). Germline assignment: CDR1 MNHNY and CDR2 SVGAGI (reference sequence). This CDR3 is 15 amino acids long. The CDR3 here is CASSNSDRDSGTQYF. The CDR3 DNA reads TGTGCCAGCAGTAACTCGGACCGGGACTCGGGTACGCAGTATTTT.

Remarks on this clone: Other DNA sequences within the sample encode an identical CDR3. This chain links TRBV28 with TRBJ2-7, with D unresolved. Looked up from germline, CDR1 is MDHEN and CDR2 is SYDVKM. Trimming left V 2 bases short and J 3 bases short, with 5 bases between. The CDR3 consists of 12 residues. CDR3 in amino acids: CASSLAFYEQYF. CDR3 DNA sequence: TGTGCCAGCAGTTTAGCCTTCTACGAGCAGTACTTC.

Concerning this clone itself: Other DNA sequences in this specimen translate into the identical CDR3. This chain joins TRBV9 and TRBJ2-1; D gene ambiguous. Germline-derived CDR1 and CDR2 are SGDLS and YYNGEE. V was cut by 0 bases and J by 4 bases, with 5 bases left in between. This CDR3 contains 13 residues. The CDR3 nucleotides read TGTGCCAGCAGCGTAGATGGGTACAATGAGCAGTTCTTC. Residues: CASSVDGYNEQFF.

The chain links TRBV5-4 to TRBJ2-1, with 9 bases aligning to TRBD2. There are 17 residues in the CDR3. In germline, CDR1 is SGHNT, CDR2 YYREEE (reference sequence). V shed 2 bases, J shed 7 bases, and the junction held 13 bases outside the gene matches. CDR3 loop: CASSFLGSAGGPNEQFF. The DNA of the CDR3 is TGTGCCAGCAGCTTTTTGGGTAGCGCGGGAGGGCCGAATGAGCAGTTCTTC. Full variable domain (outside the CDR3, taken from reference TRBV5-4 and TRBJ2-1): ETGVTQSPTHLIKTRGQQVTLRCSSQSGHNTVSWYQQALGQGPQFIFQYYREEENGRGNFPPRFSGLQFPNYSSELNVNALELDDSALYLCASSFLGSAGGPNEQFFGPGTRLTVL.

The chain carries TRBV27 and TRBJ2-7; 11 bases agree with TRBD1. Germline CDR1 MNHEY, CDR2 SMNVEV (reference sequence). This CDR3 is built from 15 residues. V was clipped by 5 bases and J by 3 bases; unmatched bases: 6. CDR3 amino acids: CASSRGQGGLYEQYF. CDR3 bases: TGTGCCAGCAGTAGGGGACAGGGGGGCCTCTACGAGCAGTACTTC.

This sequence joins TRBV28 and TRBJ2-7; 9 bases are a match to TRBD1. V was clipped by 6 bases and J by 1 base; unmatched bases: 10. Germline V gives CDR1 MDHEN, CDR2 SYDVKM. The CDR3 has 16 residues. CDR3 in amino acids: CASRAPEDRGSYEQYF. In nucleotides, the CDR3 is TGTGCCAGCAGAGCCCCCGAGGACAGGGGATCCTACGAGCAGTACTTC.

This chain connects TRBV18 to TRBJ2-1; the match to TRBD2 covers 12 bases. This CDR3 has 17 residues. V lost 4 bases, J lost 0 bases, and 4 bases stayed unmatched. In germline, CDR1 is KGHSH, CDR2 LQKENI. CDR3 region: CASSLTTSGSSYNEQFF. In nucleotides, the CDR3 is TGTGCCAGCTCACTCACGACTAGCGGGAGCTCCTACAATGAGCAGTTCTTC.

This clone came up once. The rearrangement uses TRBV7-9 and TRBJ2-2, with D maybe TRBD2 (6 bases). The germline V gene encodes CDR1 SEHNR and CDR2 FQNEAQ (reference sequence). V lost 5 bases and J 8 bases, leaving 18 bases between the germline ends. This CDR3 is built from 15 residues. In DNA form, the CDR3 reads TGTGCCAGCAGCCGGAGGGACGTGTCAATGGGGGAGCTGTTTTTT. Protein product: CASSRRDVSMGELFF.

This rearrangement joins TRBV6-5 to TRBJ1-2; no clear D gene. This CDR3 has 12 residues. Germline lookup yields CDR1 MNHEY and CDR2 SVGAGI. The germline V and J ends were trimmed by 5 bases and 8 bases, with 12 bases remaining between them. The CDR3: CASSGTLAGYTF. DNA for the CDR3: TGTGCCAGCAGTGGTACATTGGCGGGCTACACCTTC.

This chain uses TRBV6-5 with TRBJ2-7; 9 nucleotides line up with TRBD2. Per germline, CDR1 MNHEY and CDR2 SVGAGI. Germline trimming cut 0 bases from V and 2 bases from J; bases unmatched to any gene: 2. This CDR3 is built from 15 residues. CDR3 region: CASSYSTSGAYEQYF. The CDR3 DNA reads TGTGCCAGCAGTTACTCGACTAGCGGAGCCTACGAGCAGTACTTC.

The gene calls are TRBV2 and TRBJ2-7; 9 bases are shared with TRBD1. The trim removed 5 bases at V and 1 base at J, leaving 9 bases unmatched. The length of the CDR3 is 16 residues. Germline V gives CDR1 SNHLY, CDR2 FYNNEI. CDR3: CASSPHHRGQSYEQYF. The CDR3 DNA reads as TGTGCCAGCAGTCCCCATCACAGGGGGCAGTCCTACGAGCAGTACTTC.

The rearrangement joins TRBV19 to TRBJ1-2; 10 bases are shared with TRBD1. V trimming: 8 bases; J trimming: 2 bases; junction bases outside the gene matches: 8. The length of the CDR3 is 15 residues. Germline V gene sequence: CDR1 LNHDA, CDR2 SQIVND (reference sequence). This CDR3 is CASRLPGQGNYGYTF. DNA for the CDR3: TGTGCCAGTCGATTACCGGGACAGGGGAACTATGGCTACACCTTC.

The gene calls are TRBV11-2 and TRBJ2-1; no definite D call. The length of the CDR3 is 14 residues. The V gene lost 1 base and the J gene lost 6 bases, with 10 bases spanning the gap. Germline CDR1 reads SGHAT; CDR2 reads FQNNGV. In nucleotides, the CDR3 is TGTGCCAGCAGCTTAGCTTTCTACCCCAATGAGCAGTTCTTC. This sequence encodes CASSLAFYPNEQFF.

This clone has just one count. This sequence joins TRBV9 and TRBJ2-3, with 10 bases that match TRBD2. This CDR3 is 16 amino acids long. The ends lost 4 bases at V and 2 bases at J; junction bases unmatched: 7. Germline V gene lookup returns CDR1 SGDLS and CDR2 YYNGEE. CDR3 amino acids: CASSTRLAGNTDTQYF. DNA of the CDR3: TGTGCCAGCAGCACCCGACTAGCGGGCAACACAGATACGCAGTATTTT.

The chain links TRBV9 to TRBJ2-1; 7 bases fit TRBD2. Germline V gene data show CDR1 as SGDLS and CDR2 as YYNGEE. V was clipped by 2 bases and J by 6 bases; unmatched bases: 5. The CDR3 loop spans 14 amino acids. CDR3 coding DNA: TGTGCCAGCAGCGTCCTAGCGGCCTCCAATGAGCAGTTCTTC. It specifies CASSVLAASNEQFF. Full variable domain (missing parts from reference TRBV9 and TRBJ2-1): DSGVTQTPKHLITATGQRVTLRCSPRSGDLSVYWYQQSLDQGLQFLIQYYNGEERAKGNILERFSAQQFPDLHSELNLSSLELGDSALYFCASSVLAASNEQFFGPGTRLTVL.

The chain combines TRBV6-6 with TRBJ1-2, with D tentatively TRBD1 (6 bases). The CDR3 is 15 residues long. V was trimmed by 6 bases and J by 3 bases, leaving 17 bases between them. Per the germline V gene, CDR1 is MNHNY and CDR2 is SVGAGI (reference sequence). The CDR3 loop is CASSRSRQVDYGYTF. The CDR3 DNA reads as TGTGCCAGCAGCCGTAGTAGACAGGTCGACTATGGCTACACCTTC.

The chain joins TRBV28 to TRBJ1-1, with D unclear. Germline CDR1 and CDR2: MDHEN and SYDVKM. The V end lost 7 bases, the J end lost 8 bases, and 14 bases lay between the germline ends. This CDR3 spans 12 amino acids. CDR3 region: CASIGSPEEAFF. DNA of the CDR3: TGTGCCAGCATTGGGAGTCCCGAGGAAGCTTTCTTT.

The chain employs TRBV28 and TRBJ1-5; no clear D gene. Germline lookup yields CDR1 MDHEN and CDR2 SYDVKM. The CDR3 sequence is 14 residues long. Trimming took 7 bases from V and 2 from J, leaving 12 bases between them. The DNA of the CDR3 is TGTGCCAGCATTACCGTAGGAGGCAATCAGCCCCAGCATTTT. Encoded protein: CASITVGGNQPQHF.

This chain links TRBV7-3 with TRBJ2-2; 10 nucleotides match TRBD2. CDR3 length equals 14 residues. Trimming took 4 bases from V and 4 from J; bases not matched to a gene: 0. CDR1 is SGHTA, CDR2 FQGTGA, per germline. CDR3 DNA: TGTGCCAGCAGCTGGACTAGCGGCACCGGGGAGCTGTTTTTT. Protein product: CASSWTSGTGELFF.

The V call is TRBV29-1, the J call TRBJ2-2, with 7 nucleotides matching TRBD2. This CDR3 is built from 14 residues. V lost 5 bases to trimming and J lost 6 bases; unmatched junction nucleotides: 9. The germline V gene has CDR1 SQVTM and CDR2 ANQGSEA. CDR3 residues: CSVLTGGSAGELFF. As DNA, the CDR3 is TGCAGCGTTCTAACAGGCGGGAGTGCCGGGGAGCTGTTTTTT.